Each of the 21 T cell receptor beta chains below was sequenced from the same sample in a study of T cell changes during pregnancy in multiple sclerosis. Repertoires were generated with immunoSEQ multiplex PCR, while TCRdb's copy carries only in-frame clones and drops some. Here the sample spans roughly 48,000 clones, 88% being singletons. The sample was CD4+ T cells from peripheral blood mononuclear cells, taken in the second trimester of pregnancy. Source of these receptors: a female donor with multiple sclerosis, enrolled in a pregnancy study.

The gene calls are TRBV30 and TRBJ2-7, with D perhaps matching TRBD2 (6 bases). Deletions cut 3 bases from V and 0 bases from J, with 6 bases between. In germline, CDR1 is GTSNPN, CDR2 SVGIG (reference sequence). The CDR3 is made up of 12 amino acids. CDR3 DNA: TGTGCCTGGAGGGGGGGCTCCTACGAGCAGTACTTC. Translation gives CAWRGGSYEQYF.

This sequence joins TRBV7-2 and TRBJ1-1, with TRBD1 matching over 9 bases. The CDR3 consists of 16 residues. Germline trimming cut 7 bases from V and 1 base from J; bases unmatched to any gene: 10. The V gene's germline CDR1 is SGHTA and CDR2 FQGNSA. The CDR3 loop reads CASIPGTGMGNTEAFF. CDR3 sequence (DNA): TGTGCCAGCATCCCCGGGACAGGGATGGGGAACACTGAAGCTTTCTTT.

The rearrangement uses TRBV5-1 and TRBJ2-7; D is perhaps TRBD1 (6 bases). Germline V gene lookup returns CDR1 SGHRS and CDR2 YFSETQ. V shed 1 base and J shed 7 bases, with 15 bases lying between them. CDR3 length: 14 amino acids. CDR3 residues: CASSLPDSPSEQYF. The CDR3 DNA sequence: TGCGCCAGCAGCTTGCCGGACAGCCCTTCGGAGCAGTACTTC.

V gene TRBV5-1 combines with J gene TRBJ2-5, with 7 positions matching TRBD2. V lost 5 bases to trimming and J lost 2 bases; unmatched junction nucleotides: 6. This CDR3 comprises 14 residues. Germline CDR1 SGHRS, CDR2 YFSETQ. The CDR3 DNA sequence: TGCGCCAGCAGTTCCGGGGAGGGGCAAGAGACCCAGTACTTC. Its translation: CASSSGEGQETQYF.

This clone was counted once. The J gene is TRBJ2-5, the V gene TRBV18; maybe TRBD1 (6 bases). Germline values: CDR1 KGHSH, CDR2 LQKENI. With 4 bases removed from V and 1 base from J, the gap between germline ends came to 13 bases. This CDR3 has 15 amino acids. The CDR3 coding sequence is TGTGCCAGCTCACTTTTCGACAGGCCCCAAGAGACCCAGTACTTC. Encoded protein: CASSLFDRPQETQYF.

This clone occurred once. This chain uses TRBV27 with TRBJ1-1, with 7 positions matching TRBD1. V lost 4 bases and J lost 0; bases outside the gene matches: 5. From germline, CDR1 is MNHEY and CDR2 SMNVEV (reference sequence). This CDR3 comprises 15 residues. Here the CDR3 DNA reads TGTGCCAGCAGTTGGGACAGTTTTATGAACACTGAAGCTTTCTTT. It translates to CASSWDSFMNTEAFF.

CDR3 DNA sequence: TGTGCCAGTGCTTGGACAGGGTCTTATGAAAAACTGTTTTTT. This sequence encodes CASAWTGSYEKLFF. This rearrangement joins TRBV7-2 to TRBJ1-4; TRBD1 matches 8 bases. The trim removed 9 bases at V and 6 bases at J, leaving 9 bases unmatched. The length of the CDR3 is 14 residues. CDR1 is SGHTA and CDR2 is FQGNSA in the germline V gene.

V usage is TRBV5-1 and J usage is TRBJ2-1, with TRBD2 identical over 14 bases. Germline assignment: CDR1 SGHRS and CDR2 YFSETQ. V lost 4 bases, J lost 7 bases, and 4 bases stayed unmatched. The length of the CDR3 is 15 residues. The CDR3 is CASSLGTSGSNEQFF. The DNA of the CDR3 is TGCGCCAGCAGCCTGGGGACTAGCGGGAGTAATGAGCAGTTCTTC.

The chain recombines TRBV6-1 with TRBJ2-5; 8 bases match TRBD1. The CDR3 is 15 residues long. Looked up from germline, CDR1 is MNHNS and CDR2 is SASEGT. Germline trimming cut 3 bases from V and 4 bases from J; bases unmatched to any gene: 7. In DNA, the CDR3 is TGTGCCAGCAGTGACCTAGGGCAGGGGGCAGAGACCCAGTACTTC. It codes for CASSDLGQGAETQYF.

The chain employs TRBV28 and TRBJ1-1; 9 nucleotides match TRBD1. Germline V gives CDR1 MDHEN, CDR2 SYDVKM. The CDR3 spans 14 residues. J gave up 2 bases and V 7 bases, and 5 bases lay outside the gene matches. The chain's CDR3 is CASTTGQGNTEAFF. The CDR3 DNA reads as TGTGCCAGCACCACGGGACAGGGAAACACTGAAGCTTTCTTT.

This clone was recorded once. The chain links TRBV5-4 to TRBJ2-3; D is possibly TRBD1 (5 bases). The germline V gene has CDR1 SGHNT and CDR2 YYREEE (reference sequence). The CDR3 sequence is 14 residues long. The V and J ends lost 0 bases and 0 bases respectively, with 5 bases between them. This chain's CDR3 is CASSLGQSTDTQYF. Written as DNA, the CDR3 is TGTGCCAGCAGCTTGGGACAGAGCACAGATACGCAGTATTTT.

V gene TRBV11-3 combines with J gene TRBJ1-4; TRBD1 is a possible D gene (6 bases). Trimming pared 5 bases from V and 4 bases from J, leaving 20 bases between. This CDR3 contains 17 residues. The V gene's germline CDR1 is SGHNT and CDR2 YENEEA. Here the CDR3 DNA reads TGTGCCAGCAGCGATAGGGGCCCACAGGGAGATAATGAAAAACTGTTTTTT. Translating gives CASSDRGPQGDNEKLFF.

This clone was counted once. This chain connects TRBV21-1 to TRBJ2-1; the listed D gene, TRBD2, was not tested against the DNA. TRBV21-1 is recorded as a pseudogene. This CDR3 region has 18 residues. The DNA for the CDR3 is TGTGCCAGCACCTCGGGACTAGCGATTCAGTGGGCCTACAATGAGCAGTTCTTC. Translating gives CASTSGLAIQWAYNEQFF.

The genes are TRBV18 and TRBJ2-3, with 7 bases aligning to TRBD2. V lost 2 bases to trimming and J lost 6 bases; unmatched junction nucleotides: 14. The CDR3 has 17 residues. Germline V gives CDR1 KGHSH, CDR2 LQKENI. CDR3 in DNA: TGTGCCAGCTCACCATTAGCCGGGAGGCCACAAGGGGATACGCAGTATTTT. Amino acid sequence: CASSPLAGRPQGDTQYF.

This chain uses TRBV6-4 with TRBJ1-5; TRBD1 is a possible D gene (6 bases). The germline V gene has CDR1 MRHNA and CDR2 SNTAGT. The CDR3 runs 15 residues. V lost 8 bases to trimming and J lost 0 bases, with 14 bases between them. The CDR3, as DNA: TGTGCCAGCCGTACACAGGGTTTTAGCAATCAGCCCCAGCATTTT. Its translation: CASRTQGFSNQPQHF.

The rearrangement joins TRBV10-2 to TRBJ2-3; D not certain. The CDR3 loop spans 16 amino acids. The V end was cut by 2 bases, the J end by 0 bases, with 12 bases between. Looked up from germline, CDR1 is WSHSY and CDR2 is SAAADI. The CDR3 is CASSEVGPPSTDTQYF. The CDR3 DNA reads TGCGCCAGCAGTGAGGTTGGGCCCCCTAGCACAGATACGCAGTATTTT.

The chain combines TRBV5-4 with TRBJ2-7, with 13 bases aligning to TRBD2. Per germline, CDR1 SGHNT and CDR2 YYREEE (reference sequence). CDR3 length: 16 residues. The V and J ends lost 4 bases and 5 bases, in that order; junction bases with no gene match: 9. The CDR3 region has the DNA TGTGCCAGCAGCCCGCGGACTAGCGGGAGTCTCCACGAGCAGTACTTC. It translates to CASSPRTSGSLHEQYF.

The chain has TRBV6-1 and TRBJ2-4, with TRBD1 as a possible D gene (6 bases). CDR1 and CDR2 (germline): MNHNS, SASEGT. CDR3 length equals 13 residues. V lost 4 bases, J lost 4 bases, and 8 bases lay in between. CDR3 sequence reads: CASSGQAKNIQYF. The CDR3 nucleotides are TGTGCCAGCAGTGGACAGGCGAAAAACATTCAGTACTTC.

The chain is built from TRBV28 and TRBJ2-7; D may be TRBD2 (6 bases). The germline V gene has CDR1 MDHEN and CDR2 SYDVKM. V lost 8 bases and J 5 bases, leaving 16 bases between the germline ends. The CDR3 contains 13 residues. The CDR3 is CASQGGLWDEQYF. As DNA, the CDR3 is TGTGCCAGCCAAGGAGGGTTATGGGACGAGCAGTACTTC.

The chain has TRBV6-4 and TRBJ2-1; 8 bases line up with TRBD2. The CDR3 is 15 residues long. Germline assignment: CDR1 MRHNA and CDR2 SNTAGT. V shed 2 bases and J 4 bases; nucleotides not matched to a gene: 4. The CDR3 DNA reads TGTGCCAGCAGTGACCAGATAGCGGGGTACAATGAGCAGTTCTTC. Amino acids: CASSDQIAGYNEQFF.

DNA for the CDR3: TGTGCCAGCAGCTTACGAGGGGGTAATGAGCAGTTCTTC. It yields the protein CASSLRGGNEQFF. This sequence joins TRBV11-2 and TRBJ2-1; the D gene is possibly TRBD1 (6 bases). Trimming pared 2 bases from V and 7 bases from J, leaving 9 bases between. The length of the CDR3 is 13 residues. Looked up from germline, CDR1 is SGHAT and CDR2 is FQNNGV.